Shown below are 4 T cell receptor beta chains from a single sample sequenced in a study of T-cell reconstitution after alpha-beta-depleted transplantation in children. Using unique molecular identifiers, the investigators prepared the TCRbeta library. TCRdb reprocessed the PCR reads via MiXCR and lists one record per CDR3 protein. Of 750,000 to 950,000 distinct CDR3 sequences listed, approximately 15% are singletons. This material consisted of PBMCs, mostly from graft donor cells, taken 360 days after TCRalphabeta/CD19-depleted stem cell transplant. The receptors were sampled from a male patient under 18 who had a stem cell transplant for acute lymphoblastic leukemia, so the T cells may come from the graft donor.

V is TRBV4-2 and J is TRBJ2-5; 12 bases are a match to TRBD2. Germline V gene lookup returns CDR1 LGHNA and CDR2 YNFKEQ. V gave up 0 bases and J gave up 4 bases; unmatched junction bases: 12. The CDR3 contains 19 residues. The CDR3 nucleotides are TGTGCCAGCAGCCAAGACGCTATACCTCTAGCGGGAGGGACAGAGACCCAGTACTTC. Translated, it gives CASSQDAIPLAGGTETQYF.

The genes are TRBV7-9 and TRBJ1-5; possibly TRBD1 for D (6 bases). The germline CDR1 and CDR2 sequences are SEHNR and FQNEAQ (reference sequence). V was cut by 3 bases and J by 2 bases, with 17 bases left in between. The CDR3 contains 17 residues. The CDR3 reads CASSFFLQGGGNQPQHF. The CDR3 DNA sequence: TGTGCCAGCAGCTTTTTCTTACAGGGTGGGGGCAATCAGCCCCAGCATTTT.

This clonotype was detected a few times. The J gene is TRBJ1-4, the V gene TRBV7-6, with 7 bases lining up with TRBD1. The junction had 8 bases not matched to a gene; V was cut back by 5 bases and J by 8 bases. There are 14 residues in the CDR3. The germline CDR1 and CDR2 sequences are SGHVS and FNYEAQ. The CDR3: CASSPTGLQEKLFF. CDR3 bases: TGTGCCAGCAGCCCGACAGGGCTACAAGAAAAACTGTTTTTT.

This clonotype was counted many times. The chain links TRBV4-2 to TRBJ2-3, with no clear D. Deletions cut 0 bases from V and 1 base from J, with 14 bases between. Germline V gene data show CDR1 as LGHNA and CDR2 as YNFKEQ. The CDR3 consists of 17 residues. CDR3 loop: CASSQDRHYKGTDTQYF. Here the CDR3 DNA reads TGTGCCAGCAGCCAAGATAGACACTATAAGGGCACAGATACGCAGTATTTT.